These 8 T cell receptor beta chains share one sample of origin, sequenced in a study of blood T cells in healthy people across ages. PCR was performed a second time for 7 to 11 cycles using a sample-barcoded 5' primer and a J-beta primer mix. TCRdb re-analysed the 5' RACE reads in MiXCR, keeping a single row per CDR3 protein. The repertoire has some 1.1 million distinct CDR3 sequences, more than 30% of them found once; the top ten carry roughly 13%. The sequenced sample was blood. The receptors here all came from a man aged 18 to 30 in good health.

This clonotype was seen many times. The chain carries TRBV7-9 and TRBJ2-7; 9 bases are a match to TRBD1. Germline-derived CDR1 and CDR2 are SEHNR and FQNEAQ (reference sequence). The CDR3 has 14 residues. Unmatched junction bases numbered 6, after V lost 4 bases and J lost 5 bases. The CDR3 DNA is TGTGCCAGCAGCTCCTATACAGGGGGCAACGAGCAGTACTTC. It encodes CASSSYTGGNEQYF.

The rearrangement uses TRBV4-2 and TRBJ2-7; 8 positions match TRBD2. The CDR3 consists of 15 residues. V shed 1 base, J shed 4 bases, and the junction held 6 bases outside the gene matches. CDR1 LGHNA and CDR2 YNFKEQ come from the germline V gene. CDR3 bases: TGTGCCAGCAGCCAAGCCCTAACGGGGGGGTACGAGCAGTACTTC. This sequence encodes CASSQALTGGYEQYF.

V is TRBV6-5 and J is TRBJ1-1, with TRBD1 identical over 9 bases. The germline V gene encodes CDR1 MNHEY and CDR2 SVGAGI. The CDR3 consists of 15 residues. The junction had 7 bases not matched to a gene; V was cut back by 8 bases and J by 0 bases. CDR3 amino acids: CASGPGTGMNTEAFF. In DNA form, the CDR3 reads TGTGCCAGCGGACCGGGGACAGGGATGAACACTGAAGCTTTCTTT.

This clonotype has just a few counts. The chain recombines TRBV24-1 with TRBJ2-2; no firm D call. Germline loops: CDR1 KGHDR, CDR2 SFDVKD. This CDR3 region has 12 residues. Deletions cut 1 base from V and 6 bases from J, with 2 bases between. CDR3 nucleotide sequence: TGTGCCACCAGTGATTTCCCCGGGGAGCTGTTTTTT. Residues: CATSDFPGELFF.

This clonotype was counted only a few times. The gene calls are TRBV4-2 and TRBJ2-5; weak D call: TRBD1 (6 bases). Germline V gives CDR1 LGHNA, CDR2 YNFKEQ. The ends were cut back, 1 base at V and 0 bases at J, with 9 bases in the middle. The CDR3 consists of 15 residues. As DNA, the CDR3 is TGTGCCAGCAGCCAAGGGCGGACAGACCAAGAGACCCAGTACTTC. Amino acids: CASSQGRTDQETQYF.

The chain combines TRBV25-1 with TRBJ2-7, with 7 bases fitting TRBD1. This CDR3 is built from 12 residues. V lost 9 bases and J lost 3; bases outside the gene matches: 5. Germline-derived CDR1 and CDR2 are MGHDK and SYGVNS. CDR3 loop: CASYTGDYEQYF. The CDR3 nucleotides read TGTGCCAGTTACACAGGGGACTACGAGCAGTACTTC.

This clonotype has more than one count but fewer than ten. The V call is TRBV4-3, the J call TRBJ1-4, with 7 bases fitting TRBD1. Germline loops: CDR1 LGHNA, CDR2 YSLEER. This CDR3 comprises 16 residues. The J segment lost 4 bases and the V segment lost 0 bases, leaving 5 bases of the junction unmatched. The CDR3 spells CASSQDQGQLNEKLFF. The CDR3 DNA sequence: TGCGCCAGCAGCCAAGATCAGGGACAGCTTAATGAAAAACTGTTTTTT.

The chain combines TRBV6-1 with TRBJ2-5; TRBD1 agrees at 8 bases. With V trimmed by 6 bases and J by 2 bases, 5 bases remained unmatched. In germline, CDR1 is MNHNS, CDR2 SASEGT. This CDR3 is built from 14 residues. The CDR3 region has the DNA TGTGCCAGCAGACGACAGGGGCAACAAGAGACCCAGTACTTC. Translated, it gives CASRRQGQQETQYF.